The 15 T cell receptor beta chains given below trace back to one sample, sequenced in a study of blood T cell repertoires in COVID-19. The assay was immunoSEQ multiplex PCR, and TCRdb's table has in-frame clones only and misses some. The sample comprises tens of thousands of clones, about nine tenths of which are singletons, and 0.3% to 0.5% rests with the top ten. Sequencing was performed on peripheral blood. The source is a human donor in a cohort sampled during active COVID-19.

The chain employs TRBV5-5 and TRBJ2-7; the D gene is possibly TRBD2 (5 bases). CDR1 is SGHKS and CDR2 is YYEKEE in the germline V gene (reference sequence). Trimming removed 5 bases from V and 2 bases from J, with 14 bases in between. The CDR3 totals 14 residues. The CDR3 region is CASRAQLVTYEQYF. The CDR3 coding sequence is TGTGCCAGCAGGGCTCAACTAGTTACCTACGAGCAGTACTTC.

The CDR3, as DNA: TGTGCCAGCAGTGATGCCAATCAACTATATAATTCACCCCTCCACTTT. Residues: CASSDANQLYNSPLHF. The genes are TRBV25-1 and TRBJ1-6; no definite D call. Germline CDR1 is MGHDK and CDR2 is SYGVNS. CDR3 size: 16 residues. V gave up 3 bases and J gave up 4 bases, with 13 bases separating them.

V and J are TRBV18 and TRBJ1-3, with a tentative D call TRBD1 (5 bases). Germline V gives CDR1 KGHSH, CDR2 LQKENI. Trimming left V 2 bases short and J 2 bases short, with 13 bases between. The CDR3 spans 16 residues. CDR3 DNA: TGTGCCAGCTCACCAGGGTTACCAGGGACTGGAAACACCATATATTTT. It codes for CASSPGLPGTGNTIYF.

The chain is built from TRBV3-1 (or the pseudogene TRBV3-2) and TRBJ2-1, with a weak D call TRBD2 (5 bases). The CDR3 covers 16 residues. Trimming removed 1 base from V and 0 bases from J, with 10 bases in between. The germline gives CDR1 LGHDT, CDR2 YNNKEL (reference sequence). The CDR3 nucleotides read TGTGCCAGCAGCCAAGCGCGGAGGAGCTCCTACAATGAGCAGTTCTTC. Translated: CASSQARRSSYNEQFF.

The chain carries TRBV6-5 and TRBJ2-5; 7 nucleotides match TRBD2. Germline values: CDR1 MNHEY, CDR2 SVGAGI. This CDR3 comprises 13 residues. Losses at the gene ends were 6 bases for V and 5 bases for J; bases not matched to a gene: 6. The CDR3 DNA reads as TGTGCCAGCAGCCCAGGACTAGAGGAGACCCAGTACTTC. Translating it yields CASSPGLEETQYF.

This sequence joins TRBV7-9 and TRBJ1-6, with 8 bases matching TRBD1. Per the germline V gene, CDR1 is SEHNR and CDR2 is FQNEAQ (reference sequence). With V trimmed by 1 base and J by 7 bases, 6 bases remained unmatched. The CDR3 runs 16 residues. The CDR3 DNA is TGTGCCAGCAGCTTAGGACCCCAGGGGGCCAATTCACCCCTCCACTTT. This codes for CASSLGPQGANSPLHF. The full variable domain, rest sourced from reference TRBV7-9 and TRBJ1-6, is DTGVSQNPRHKITKRGQNVTFRCDPISEHNRLYWYRQTLGQGPEFLTYFQNEAQLEKSRLLSDRFSAERPKGSFSTLEIQRTEQGDSAMYLCASSLGPQGANSPLHFGNGTRLTVT.

The chain carries TRBV5-1 and TRBJ1-2; the match to TRBD1 covers 7 bases. CDR1 and CDR2 from the germline V gene are SGHRS and YFSETQ. The CDR3 loop spans 14 amino acids. With 6 bases clipped from V and 4 bases from J, the junction kept 9 bases outside the gene matches. The CDR3 DNA reads TGCGCCAGCACAGGGGACAGCTTCTTCTATGGCTACACCTTC. Its translation: CASTGDSFFYGYTF.

The gene calls are TRBV10-3 and TRBJ1-2; 8 nucleotides agree with TRBD1. Germline V gives CDR1 ENHRY, CDR2 SYGVKD. Unmatched junction bases numbered 10, after V lost 6 bases and J lost 4 bases. The CDR3 runs to 15 residues. CDR3 bases: TGTGCCATCAGGTCTTCAGGGGGCCTGCGCTATGGCTACACCTTC. Translated: CAIRSSGGLRYGYTF.

The count of this clone is one. The CDR3: CASRVPRVETQYF. The CDR3 nucleotides read TGTGCCAGCAGGGTACCCAGGGTGGAGACCCAGTACTTC. The chain employs TRBV6-5 and TRBJ2-5; D might be TRBD1 (5 bases). The V gene lost 6 bases and the J gene lost 5 bases, with 13 bases spanning the gap. Germline CDR1 and CDR2: MNHEY and SVGAGI. The CDR3 covers 13 residues.

This sequence joins TRBV7-9 and TRBJ1-1, with D perhaps matching TRBD1 (6 bases). Trimming stripped 5 bases from V and 11 bases from J, with 15 bases between. Germline V gene lookup returns CDR1 SEHNR and CDR2 FQNEAQ (reference sequence). This CDR3 is 12 amino acids long. The CDR3 here is CASSLMTGGAFF. CDR3 bases: TGTGCCAGCAGCCTGATGACAGGTGGGGCTTTCTTT.

This chain connects TRBV4-3 to TRBJ2-3; 10 nucleotides agree with TRBD2. CDR1 is LGHNA and CDR2 is YSLEER in the germline V gene. This CDR3 is 19 amino acids long. The V and J ends lost 3 bases and 0 bases, in that order; junction bases with no gene match: 12. The CDR3 DNA follows: TGCGCCAGCAGCCAGACCCATAGCGGGGGGTTCATGAGCACAGATACGCAGTATTTT. Amino acids: CASSQTHSGGFMSTDTQYF.

This clone came up a few times. The CDR3 is CASSWLKIYAGYTF. In DNA form, the CDR3 reads TGTGCCAGCAGTTGGTTAAAGATCTATGCTGGCTACACCTTC. The chain combines TRBV6-2 or TRBV6-3 with TRBJ1-2; no reliable D call. V was trimmed by 4 bases and J by 7 bases, leaving 16 bases between them. CDR3 size: 14 residues. The germline gives CDR1 MNHEY, CDR2 SVGEGT.

The rearrangement uses TRBV6-6 and TRBJ2-5; the D gene is possibly TRBD1 (5 bases). This CDR3 is 14 amino acids long. V was cut by 2 bases and J by 2 bases, with 9 bases left in between. Germline assignment: CDR1 MNHNY and CDR2 SVGAGI (reference sequence). The CDR3 spells CASSYPTVQETQYF. CDR3 in DNA: TGTGCCAGCAGTTACCCGACAGTGCAAGAGACCCAGTACTTC.

The CDR3 region is CASSASPGSGGYEQYF. The DNA for the CDR3 is TGTGCCAGCAGTGCCTCCCCCGGGTCGGGGGGCTACGAGCAGTACTTC. V is TRBV2 and J is TRBJ2-7; 7 nucleotides align to TRBD2. V lost 4 bases and J lost 3; bases outside the gene matches: 12. Germline values: CDR1 SNHLY, CDR2 FYNNEI. The CDR3 runs to 16 residues.

The V and J genes are TRBV5-1 and TRBJ2-6, with 12 bases fitting TRBD1. This CDR3 spans 17 amino acids. After removal of 4 bases from V and 4 bases from J, the junction contained 6 bases not matched to a gene. Germline-derived CDR1 and CDR2 are SGHRS and YFSETQ. The DNA for the CDR3 is TGCGCCAGCAGCGCCCGGGACAGGGGGCCCGGGGCCAACGTCCTGACTTTC. As protein: CASSARDRGPGANVLTF. Full variable domain (remainder filled in from reference TRBV5-1 and TRBJ2-6): KAGVTQTPRYLIKTRGQQVTLSCSPISGHRSVSWYQQTPGQGLQFLFEYFSETQRNKGNFPGRFSGRQFSNSRSEMNVSTLELGDSALYLCASSARDRGPGANVLTFGAGSRLTVL.